This T cell receptor (beta chain) was identified in a study of shared clonotypes between healthy human individuals. Study-wide points: The naive CD4 repertoires of a handful of donors were compared, and about 5% of clonotypes were shared. Among the subsets, naive ones generally showed larger estimated richness than memory ones.

Repertoires were generated with immunoSEQ multiplex PCR, while TCRdb's copy carries only in-frame clones and drops some. The sample holds 180,000 or so clones, over 85% seen once. CD4+ cell separation produced CD45RA+ naive and CD45RA-negative memory subsets. Germline CDR1 and CDR2: LGHNA and YNFKEQ. The CDR3 loop spans 15 amino acids. V lost 4 bases to trimming and J lost 0 bases, with 13 bases between them. In its sample, this clone was seen once. What it recognizes is unknown. The TCR originated in a woman aged 25 to 39 in good health. The rearrangement uses TRBV4-2 and TRBJ2-7; D perhaps matches TRBD2 (6 bases). Sequenced: naive CD4+ T cells sorted from blood. Subset: CD45RA+ positively selected. The CDR3 region has the DNA TGTGCCAGCAGCCCGGGGGACCCACACTCCTACGAGCAGTACTTC. It is translated as CASSPGDPHSYEQYF.